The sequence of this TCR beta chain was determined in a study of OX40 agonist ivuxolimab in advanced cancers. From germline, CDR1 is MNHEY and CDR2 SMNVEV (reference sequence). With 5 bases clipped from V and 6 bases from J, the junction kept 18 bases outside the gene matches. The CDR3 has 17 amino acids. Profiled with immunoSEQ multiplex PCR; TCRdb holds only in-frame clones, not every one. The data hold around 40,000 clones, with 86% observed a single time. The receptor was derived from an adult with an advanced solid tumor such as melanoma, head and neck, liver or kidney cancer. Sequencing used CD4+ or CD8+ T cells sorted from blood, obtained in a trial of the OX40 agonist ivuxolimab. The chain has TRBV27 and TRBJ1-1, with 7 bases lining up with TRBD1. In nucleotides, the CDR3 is TGTGCCAGCAGTCCCACGAGGGACAGAATTTGGGGCGCTGAAGCTTTCTTT. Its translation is CASSPTRDRIWGAEAFF.